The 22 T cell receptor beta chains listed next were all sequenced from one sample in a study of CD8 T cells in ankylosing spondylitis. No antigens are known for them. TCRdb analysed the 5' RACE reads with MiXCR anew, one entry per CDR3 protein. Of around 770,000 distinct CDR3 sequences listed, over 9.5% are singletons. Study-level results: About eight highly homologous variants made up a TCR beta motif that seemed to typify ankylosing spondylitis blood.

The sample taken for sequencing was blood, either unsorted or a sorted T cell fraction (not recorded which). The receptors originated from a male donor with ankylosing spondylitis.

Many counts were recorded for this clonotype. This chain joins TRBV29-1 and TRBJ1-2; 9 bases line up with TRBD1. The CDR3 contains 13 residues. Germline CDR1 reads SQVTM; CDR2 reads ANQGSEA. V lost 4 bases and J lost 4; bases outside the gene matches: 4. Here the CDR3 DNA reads TGCAGCGTTGGTGACAGGGGGGGCTATGGCTACACCTTC. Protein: CSVGDRGGYGYTF.

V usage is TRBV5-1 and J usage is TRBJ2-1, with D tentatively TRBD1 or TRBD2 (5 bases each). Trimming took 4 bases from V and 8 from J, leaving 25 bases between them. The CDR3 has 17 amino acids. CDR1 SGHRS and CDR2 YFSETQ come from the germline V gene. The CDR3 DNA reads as TGCGCCAGCAGCCGGAATAGGGACGCGTTCATTCCGGATGAGCAGTTCTTC. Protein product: CASSRNRDAFIPDEQFF.

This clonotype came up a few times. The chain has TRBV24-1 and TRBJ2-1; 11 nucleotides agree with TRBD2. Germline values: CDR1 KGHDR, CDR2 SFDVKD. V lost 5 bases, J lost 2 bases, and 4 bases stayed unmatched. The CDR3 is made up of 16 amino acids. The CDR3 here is CATSGIAGGPYNEQFF. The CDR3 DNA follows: TGTGCCACCAGTGGAATAGCGGGAGGGCCCTACAATGAGCAGTTCTTC.

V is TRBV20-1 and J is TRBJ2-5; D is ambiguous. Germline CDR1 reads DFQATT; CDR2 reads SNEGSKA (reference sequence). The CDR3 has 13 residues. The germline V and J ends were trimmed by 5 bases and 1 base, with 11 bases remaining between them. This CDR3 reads CSAASGPQETQYF. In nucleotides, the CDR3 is TGCAGTGCTGCTTCTGGACCCCAAGAGACCCAGTACTTC.

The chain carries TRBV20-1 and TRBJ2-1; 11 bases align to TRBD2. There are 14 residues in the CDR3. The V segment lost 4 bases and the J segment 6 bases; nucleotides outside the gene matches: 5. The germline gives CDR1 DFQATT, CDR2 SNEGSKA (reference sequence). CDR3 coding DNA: TGCAGTGCTATTAGCGGGAGGGCCCGCAATGAGCAGTTCTTC. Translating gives CSAISGRARNEQFF.

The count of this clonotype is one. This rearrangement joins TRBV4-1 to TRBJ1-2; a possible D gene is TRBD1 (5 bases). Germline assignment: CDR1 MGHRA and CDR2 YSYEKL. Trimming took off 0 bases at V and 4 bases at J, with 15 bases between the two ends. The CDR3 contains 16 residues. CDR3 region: CASSQEMRQRFYGYTF. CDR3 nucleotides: TGCGCCAGCAGCCAAGAGATGAGACAGCGGTTCTATGGCTACACCTTC.

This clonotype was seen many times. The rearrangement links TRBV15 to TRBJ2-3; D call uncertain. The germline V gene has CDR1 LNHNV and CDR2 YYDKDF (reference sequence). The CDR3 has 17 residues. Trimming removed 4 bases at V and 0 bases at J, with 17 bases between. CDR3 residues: CATSTPLSPPSTDTQYF. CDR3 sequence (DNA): TGTGCCACCAGCACCCCCCTGTCGCCGCCCAGCACAGATACGCAGTATTTT.

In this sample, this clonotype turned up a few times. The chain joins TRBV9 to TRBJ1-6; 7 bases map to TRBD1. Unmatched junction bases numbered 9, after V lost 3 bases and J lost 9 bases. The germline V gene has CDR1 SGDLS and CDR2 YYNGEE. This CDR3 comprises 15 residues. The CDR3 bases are TGTGCCAGCAGCGCCCCGGGGAGGGGGCGTTCACCCCTCCACTTT. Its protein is CASSAPGRGRSPLHF. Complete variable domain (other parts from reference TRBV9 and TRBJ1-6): DSGVTQTPKHLITATGQRVTLRCSPRSGDLSVYWYQQSLDQGLQFLIQYYNGEERAKGNILERFSAQQFPDLHSELNLSSLELGDSALYFCASSAPGRGRSPLHFGNGTRLTVT.

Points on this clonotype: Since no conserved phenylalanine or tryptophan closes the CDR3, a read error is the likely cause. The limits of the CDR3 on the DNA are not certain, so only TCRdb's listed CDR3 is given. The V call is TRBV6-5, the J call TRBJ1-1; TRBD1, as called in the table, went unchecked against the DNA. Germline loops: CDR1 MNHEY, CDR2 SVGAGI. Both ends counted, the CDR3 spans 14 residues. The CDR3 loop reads CASSYGGVGALTIL.

The DNA for the CDR3 is TGCGCCAGCAGCTTGGTTCGACCGGACACTGAAGCTTTCTTT. Translated: CASSLVRPDTEAFF. This chain links TRBV5-1 with TRBJ1-1, with D uncertain. V lost 0 bases to trimming and J lost 3 bases, with 9 bases between them. CDR1 and CDR2 (germline): SGHRS, YFSETQ. This CDR3 is built from 14 residues. The whole variable domain, filled in from reference TRBV5-1 and TRBJ1-1, reads KAGVTQTPRYLIKTRGQQVTLSCSPISGHRSVSWYQQTPGQGLQFLFEYFSETQRNKGNFPGRFSGRQFSNSRSEMNVSTLELGDSALYLCASSLVRPDTEAFFGQGTRLTVV.

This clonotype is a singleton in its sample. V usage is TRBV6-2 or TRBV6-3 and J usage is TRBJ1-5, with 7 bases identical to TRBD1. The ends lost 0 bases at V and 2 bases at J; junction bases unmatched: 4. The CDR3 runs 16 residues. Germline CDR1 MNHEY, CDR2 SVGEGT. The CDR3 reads CASSYSPGGGNQPQHF. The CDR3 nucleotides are TGTGCCAGCAGTTACTCGCCAGGGGGAGGCAATCAGCCCCAGCATTTT.

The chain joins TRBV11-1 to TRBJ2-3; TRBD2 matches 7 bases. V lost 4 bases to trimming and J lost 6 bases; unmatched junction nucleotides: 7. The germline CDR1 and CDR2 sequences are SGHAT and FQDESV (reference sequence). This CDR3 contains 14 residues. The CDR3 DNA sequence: TGTGCCAGCAGCTCGCCTAGCGGAGGGGATACGCAGTATTTT. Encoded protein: CASSSPSGGDTQYF.

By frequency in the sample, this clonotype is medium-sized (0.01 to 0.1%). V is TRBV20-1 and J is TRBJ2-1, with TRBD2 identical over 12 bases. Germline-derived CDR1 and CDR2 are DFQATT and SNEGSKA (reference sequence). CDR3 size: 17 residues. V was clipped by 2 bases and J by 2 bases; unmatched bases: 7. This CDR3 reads CSARPLGLAGPYNEQFF. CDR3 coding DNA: TGCAGTGCTAGACCCCTGGGACTAGCGGGTCCCTACAATGAGCAGTTCTTC.

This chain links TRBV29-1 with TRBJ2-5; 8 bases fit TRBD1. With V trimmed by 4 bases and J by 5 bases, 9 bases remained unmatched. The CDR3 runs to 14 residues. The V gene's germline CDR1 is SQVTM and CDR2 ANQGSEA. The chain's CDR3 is CSVGGAGGGETQYF. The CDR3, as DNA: TGCAGCGTTGGAGGGGCAGGGGGCGGGGAGACCCAGTACTTC.

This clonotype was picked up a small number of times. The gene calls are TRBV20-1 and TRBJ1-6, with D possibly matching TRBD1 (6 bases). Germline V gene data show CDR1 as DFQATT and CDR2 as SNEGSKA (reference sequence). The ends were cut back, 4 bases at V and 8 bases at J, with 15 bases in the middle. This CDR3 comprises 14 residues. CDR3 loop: CSAKGGPADSPLHF. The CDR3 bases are TGCAGTGCTAAGGGGGGGCCGGCGGATTCACCCCTCCACTTT.

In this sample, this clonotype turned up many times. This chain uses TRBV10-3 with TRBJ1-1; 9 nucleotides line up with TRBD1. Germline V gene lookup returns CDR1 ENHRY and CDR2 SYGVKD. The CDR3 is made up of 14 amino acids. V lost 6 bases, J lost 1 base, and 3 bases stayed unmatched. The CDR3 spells CAIRGTGRNTEAFF. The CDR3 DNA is TGTGCCATCAGGGGGACAGGGAGGAACACTGAAGCTTTCTTT.

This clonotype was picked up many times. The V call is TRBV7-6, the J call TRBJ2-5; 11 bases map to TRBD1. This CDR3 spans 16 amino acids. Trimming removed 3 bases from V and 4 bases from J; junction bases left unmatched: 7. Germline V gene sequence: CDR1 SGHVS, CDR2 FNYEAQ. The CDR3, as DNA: TGTGCCAGCAGCTTTTCCCGGGACAGGGGGTTAGAGACCCAGTACTTC. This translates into CASSFSRDRGLETQYF.

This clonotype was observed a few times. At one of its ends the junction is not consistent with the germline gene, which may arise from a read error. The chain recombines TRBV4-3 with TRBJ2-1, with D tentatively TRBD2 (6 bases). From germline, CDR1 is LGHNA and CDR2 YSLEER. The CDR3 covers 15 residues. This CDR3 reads CASSQESWEDTRYHF. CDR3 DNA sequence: TGCGCCAGCAGCCAAGAATCCTGGGAGGACACCCGATACCACTTC.

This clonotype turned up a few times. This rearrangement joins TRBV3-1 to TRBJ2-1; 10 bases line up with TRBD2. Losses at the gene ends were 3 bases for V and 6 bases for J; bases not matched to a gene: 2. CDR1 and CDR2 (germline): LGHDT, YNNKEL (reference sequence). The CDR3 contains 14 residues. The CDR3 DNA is TGTGCCAGCAGCCACCTAGCGGGAGTCAATGAGCAGTTCTTC. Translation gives CASSHLAGVNEQFF.

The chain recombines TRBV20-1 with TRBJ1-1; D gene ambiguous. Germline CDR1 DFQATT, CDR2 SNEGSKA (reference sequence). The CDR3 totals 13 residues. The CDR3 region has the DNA TGCAGCGTGCAGACACAGATGAACACTGAAGCTTTCTTT. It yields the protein CSVQTQMNTEAFF.

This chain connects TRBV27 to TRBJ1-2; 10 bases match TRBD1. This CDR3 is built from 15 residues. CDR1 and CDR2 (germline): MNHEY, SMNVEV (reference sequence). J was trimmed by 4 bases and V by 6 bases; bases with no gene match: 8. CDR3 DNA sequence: TGTGCCAGCAGCCGGGGGGACAGGGGACTCTATGGCTACACCTTC. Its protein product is CASSRGDRGLYGYTF.

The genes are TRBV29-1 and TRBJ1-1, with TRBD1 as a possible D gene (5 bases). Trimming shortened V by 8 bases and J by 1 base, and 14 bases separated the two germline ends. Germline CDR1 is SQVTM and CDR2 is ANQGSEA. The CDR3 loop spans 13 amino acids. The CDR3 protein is CSLHRTSNTEAFF. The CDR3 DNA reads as TGCAGCTTACACAGGACCTCGAACACTGAAGCTTTCTTT.